These T cell receptor beta chains were read from a single sample in a study of cytomegalovirus exposure and HLA in healthy donors. Using immunoSEQ multiplex PCR, the repertoire was profiled, and TCRdb retains in-frame clones only, with some absent. The top ten hold roughly 6.4% of the sample, which has about 140,000 clones, approximately 10% seen once. What was sequenced was PBMCs. All receptors derive from a woman between 40 and 55 years old in good health and CMV-seropositive. CDR3s include the opening cysteine and the closing phenylalanine or tryptophan. D genes are given only for firm matches. Only some rows state a clone size, as once, few, many or a class for expanded clones.

v_gene	len	d_gene	j_gene	abundance	CDR3nt	CDR3aa
TRBV7-9	14	-	TRBJ1-3	few	TGTGCCAGCAGCCCGTCGGGGGCTGGAAACACCATATATTTT	CASSPSGAGNTIYF
TRBV27	17	TRBD1	TRBJ2-7	-	TGTGCCAGCAGCACTTTACAATATGACAGGGGCTCCTACGAGCAGTACTTC	CASSTLQYDRGSYEQYF
TRBV6-1	15	-	TRBJ1-6	few	TGTGCCAGCAGTGAAGCAGGGGCAGGGAATTCACCCCTCCACTTT	CASSEAGAGNSPLHF
TRBV9	15	TRBD1	TRBJ1-2	-	TGTGCCAGCAGCACCCGGACAGGGCCCAGTTATGGCTACACCTTC	CASSTRTGPSYGYTF
TRBV9	18	TRBD1	TRBJ2-2	-	TGTGCCAGCAGCGTAGGACAGGGGGACCCCACTGACACCGGGGAGCTGTTTTTT	CASSVGQGDPTDTGELFF
TRBV7-3	14	TRBD2	TRBJ2-1	-	TGTGCCAGCAGCTTAACTAGCGGGGGGGTAGAGCAGTTCTTC	CASSLTSGGVEQFF
TRBV9	15	TRBD1	TRBJ1-1	-	TGTGCCAGCAGCCTCAGAGGACAGGCGGGCACTGAAGCTTTCTTT	CASSLRGQAGTEAFF
TRBV4-1	17	-	TRBJ2-6	-	TGCGCCAGCAGCCAAGGTTCAGGGGCCTCTGGGGCCAACGTCCTGACTTTC	CASSQGSGASGANVLTF
TRBV6-5	15	-	TRBJ2-7	few	TGTGCCAGCAGTTACCTCCCTTTAAATTCCTACGAGCAGTACTTC	CASSYLPLNSYEQYF
TRBV9	14	TRBD1	TRBJ1-1	-	TGTGCCAGCCGAAAACAGGGGGCAAATACTGAAGCTTTCTTT	CASRKQGANTEAFF
TRBV12-5	12	TRBD2	TRBJ2-3	-	TGTGCTGGTGGGGGGGGAGGAGATACGCAGTATTTT	CAGGGGGDTQYF
TRBV5-6	18	TRBD2	TRBJ2-3	-	TGTGCCAGCAGCTTGGAACTAGCGGGGGGGCTAGGTACAGATACGCAGTATTTT	CASSLELAGGLGTDTQYF
TRBV5-6	15	-	TRBJ1-2	few	TGTGCCAGCCAGGGCATACGCTTTCCTAACTATGGCTACACCTTC	CASQGIRFPNYGYTF
TRBV5-1	15	TRBD1	TRBJ1-1	-	TGCGCCAGCAGCTTGACAGGGGGGGGGAACACTGAAGCTTTCTTT	CASSLTGGGNTEAFF
TRBV5-6	16	TRBD1	TRBJ2-3	-	TGTGCCAGCAGCCCCCCCCGGGACAGGGGGGGGGATACGCAGTATTTT	CASSPPRDRGGDTQYF
TRBV2	13	-	TRBJ2-5	few	TGTGCCAGCAGTGATGTAGCTCAAGAGACCCAGTACTTC	CASSDVAQETQYF
TRBV7-6	14	-	TRBJ2-1	few	TGTGCCAGCAGCTCTTACAGGGGGGGCAATGAGCAGTTCTTC	CASSSYRGGNEQFF
TRBV5-4	15	TRBD1	TRBJ1-6	-	TGTGCCAGCAGGGCCGCTGGGACAGTGAATTCACCCCTCCACTTT	CASRAAGTVNSPLHF
TRBV4-2	13	-	TRBJ2-1	few	TGTGCCAGCAGCCCCCGACTAGTCAATGAGCAGTTCTTC	CASSPRLVNEQFF
TRBV10-3	14	-	TRBJ2-1	-	TGTGCCATCAGTGCCTTCACGGGGAATCGGGAGCAGTTCTTC	CAISAFTGNREQFF
TRBV27	14	TRBD2	TRBJ2-2	few	TGTGCCAGCAGTTCGGGGGGGAGATCCGGGGAGCTGTTTTTT	CASSSGGRSGELFF
TRBV5-1	16	-	TRBJ2-2	-	TGCGCCAGCAGCTTGGCCCGTAGTATACGCACCGGGGAGCTGTTTTTT	CASSLARSIRTGELFF
TRBV5-1	16	TRBD1	TRBJ2-6	-	TGCGCCAGCAGCGACCAGGGGGCGGTAGGGGCCAACGTCCTGACTTTC	CASSDQGAVGANVLTF
TRBV5-1	15	TRBD1	TRBJ2-3	-	TGCGCCAGCAGCTTGGGGACAGGGATCGAAGATACGCAGTATTTT	CASSLGTGIEDTQYF
TRBV5-1	18	-	TRBJ2-6	-	TGCGCCAGCAGCTTGTCTGGCGGTGGCACCTCTGGGGCCAACGTCCTGACTTTC	CASSLSGGGTSGANVLTF
TRBV27	14	-	TRBJ2-7	-	TGTGCCAGCAGTTTAGGCAGGGCCTCCTACGAGCAGTACTTC	CASSLGRASYEQYF
TRBV7-2	17	TRBD2	TRBJ2-3	few	TGTGCCAGCAGCTTAAGTAGCGGGGGGGCTTGGACAGATACGCAGTATTTT	CASSLSSGGAWTDTQYF
TRBV7-9	13	-	TRBJ2-1	-	TGTGCCAGCAACGATGACCTAGGACAGCAGCAGTTCTTC	CASNDDLGQQQFF
TRBV15	14	TRBD1	TRBJ1-1	few	TGTGCCACCAGCGGGGACAGCGTGAACACTGAAGCTTTCTTT	CATSGDSVNTEAFF
TRBV7-9	15	TRBD1	TRBJ1-6	few	TGTGCCAGCAGCCCCCAGGACAGGGGAAATTCACCCCTCCACTTT	CASSPQDRGNSPLHF
TRBV6-1	13	-	TRBJ1-4	-	TGTGCCAGCAGTGAAAAGGGGGAAGAAAAACTGTTTTTT	CASSEKGEEKLFF
TRBV18	15	-	TRBJ2-1	-	TGTGCCAGCTCACCACGTACAGGGCAAGACAATGAGCAGTTCTTC	CASSPRTGQDNEQFF
TRBV19	14	TRBD1	TRBJ2-3	-	TGTGCCAGTACCGATACAGGGGGAACAGATACGCAGTATTTT	CASTDTGGTDTQYF
TRBV11-2	12	-	TRBJ1-2	-	TGTGCCAGCAGCTTAGACAGCTATGGCTACACCTTC	CASSLDSYGYTF
TRBV7-9	12	-	TRBJ1-5	few	TGTGCCAGCAGCTTGGGGGGGGAGCCCCAGCATTTT	CASSLGGEPQHF
TRBV10-3	14	-	TRBJ1-6	-	TGTGCCATCAGCGCTAGCTCCTATAATTCACCCCTCCACTTT	CAISASSYNSPLHF
TRBV5-6	17	TRBD1	TRBJ1-1	-	TGTGCCAGCAGCCCCAGAGTTGGGGACAGGGGGTACACTGAAGCTTTCTTT	CASSPRVGDRGYTEAFF
TRBV9	15	TRBD1	TRBJ1-6	few	TGTGCCAGCAGCCTCGGACAGGTTGGGGGTTCACCCCTCCACTTT	CASSLGQVGGSPLHF
TRBV7-9	13	-	TRBJ1-2	-	TGTGCCAGCAGCCCCCCAGGGGAGCATGGCTACACCTTC	CASSPPGEHGYTF
TRBV9	16	-	TRBJ2-1	-	TGTGCCAGCAGCGTAGTAGGAACTAGCCCCTACAATGAGCAGTTCTTC	CASSVVGTSPYNEQFF
TRBV13	15	TRBD1	TRBJ2-2	-	TGTGCCAGCAGCCACGACAGGGCTGGGGACGGGGAGCTGTTTTTT	CASSHDRAGDGELFF
TRBV6-5	14	TRBD2	TRBJ2-7	-	TGTGCCAGCAGGCCTAGCGGGGGGGAGGACGAGCAGTACTTC	CASRPSGGEDEQYF
TRBV7-9	17	-	TRBJ2-1	few	TGTGCCAGCAGCTCAAAAACGACCGGGACTCCGGGGAATGAGCAGTTCTTC	CASSSKTTGTPGNEQFF
TRBV18	16	TRBD2	TRBJ2-1	-	TGTGCCAGCTCACCTAGGACTAGCGGGACTTACAATGAGCAGTTCTTC	CASSPRTSGTYNEQFF
TRBV27	15	TRBD2	TRBJ2-7	-	TGTGCCAGCAGCCCCCCAGCGGGGTTACCCTACGAGCAGTACTTC	CASSPPAGLPYEQYF
TRBV5-1	14	-	TRBJ2-1	few	TGCGCCAGCAGCTTCTACACGGAGAGGGGGGAGCAGTTCTTC	CASSFYTERGEQFF
TRBV5-5	14	TRBD1	TRBJ2-5	few	TGTGCCAGCAGCCTGGGACAGCTCCAAGAGACCCAGTACTTC	CASSLGQLQETQYF
TRBV7-9	13	-	TRBJ1-1	-	TGTGCCAGCAGCTACACATCGAACACTGAAGCTTTCTTT	CASSYTSNTEAFF
TRBV5-1	15	TRBD1	TRBJ2-7	few	TGCGCCAGCAGCTCTACCGCAGGGGGCAAGTACGAGCAGTACTTC	CASSSTAGGKYEQYF
TRBV7-2	15	TRBD2	TRBJ2-2	few	TGTGCCAGCAGGGGACTAGCGGGGGGGACCGGGGAGCTGTTTTTT	CASRGLAGGTGELFF
TRBV7-2	11	-	TRBJ2-5	-	TGTGCCAGCGGGGCCGGAGAGACCCAGTACTTC	CASGAGETQYF
TRBV5-4	14	-	TRBJ1-1	few	TGTGCCAGCAGCCTGGGGGGGCTAGGGGAGAGGGCTTTCTTT	CASSLGGLGERAFF
TRBV14	14	-	TRBJ1-1	-	TGTGCCAGCAGCCAAGTGGGGGGGACCGGTGAAGCTTTCTTT	CASSQVGGTGEAFF
TRBV4-1	14	-	TRBJ1-4	-	TGCGCCAGCAGCCAAGTGGGGGGGGGAGGAAAACTGTTTTTT	CASSQVGGGGKLFF